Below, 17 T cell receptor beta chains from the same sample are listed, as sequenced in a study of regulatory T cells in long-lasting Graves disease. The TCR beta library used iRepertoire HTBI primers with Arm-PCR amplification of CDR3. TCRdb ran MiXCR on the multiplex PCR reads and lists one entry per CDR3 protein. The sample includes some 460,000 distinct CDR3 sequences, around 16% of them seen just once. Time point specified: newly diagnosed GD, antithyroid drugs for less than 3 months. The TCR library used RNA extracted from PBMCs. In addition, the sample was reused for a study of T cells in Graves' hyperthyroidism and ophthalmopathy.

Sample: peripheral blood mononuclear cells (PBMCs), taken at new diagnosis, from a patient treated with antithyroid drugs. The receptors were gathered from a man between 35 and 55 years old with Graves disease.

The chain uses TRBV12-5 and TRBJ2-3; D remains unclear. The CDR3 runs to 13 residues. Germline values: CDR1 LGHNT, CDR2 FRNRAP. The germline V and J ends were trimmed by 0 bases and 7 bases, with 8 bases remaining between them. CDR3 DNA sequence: TGTGCTAGTGGTTTGGTTGCCCCCCATACGCAGTATTTT. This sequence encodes CASGLVAPHTQYF.

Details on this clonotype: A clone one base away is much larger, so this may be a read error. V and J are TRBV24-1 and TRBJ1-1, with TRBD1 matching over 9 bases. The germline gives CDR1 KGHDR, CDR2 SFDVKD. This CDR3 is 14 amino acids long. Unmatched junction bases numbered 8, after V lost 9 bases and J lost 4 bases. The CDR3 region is CATWPGTGPTEAFF. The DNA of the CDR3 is TGTGCCACCTGGCCAGGGACAGGGCCCACTGAAGCTTTCTTT.

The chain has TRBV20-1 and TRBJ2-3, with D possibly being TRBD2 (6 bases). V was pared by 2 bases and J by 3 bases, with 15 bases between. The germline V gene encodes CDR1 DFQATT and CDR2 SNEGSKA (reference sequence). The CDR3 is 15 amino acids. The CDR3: CSARWSLGGTDTQYF. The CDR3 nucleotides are TGCAGTGCTAGATGGAGCCTCGGGGGAACAGATACGCAGTATTTT.

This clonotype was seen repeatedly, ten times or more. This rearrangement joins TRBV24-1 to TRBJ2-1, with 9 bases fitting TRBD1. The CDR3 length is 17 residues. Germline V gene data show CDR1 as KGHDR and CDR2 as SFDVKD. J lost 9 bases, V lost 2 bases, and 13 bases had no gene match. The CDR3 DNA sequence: TGTGCCACCAGTGATTCGCGACCTCAACCGACAGGGGGTGAGCAGTTCTTC. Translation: CATSDSRPQPTGGEQFF.

CDR3 bases: TGTGCCAGCAGCGTAGTCGCGACTAGCGGGACAAACACCGGGGAGCTGTTTTTT. This gives the protein CASSVVATSGTNTGELFF. The chain recombines TRBV9 with TRBJ2-2, with 11 bases aligning to TRBD2. The CDR3 has 18 amino acids. V lost 0 bases to trimming and J lost 2 bases; unmatched junction nucleotides: 6. From germline, CDR1 is SGDLS and CDR2 YYNGEE. Looking up the rest from reference TRBV9 and TRBJ2-2 gives the full variable domain: DSGVTQTPKHLITATGQRVTLRCSPRSGDLSVYWYQQSLDQGLQFLIQYYNGEERAKGNILERFSAQQFPDLHSELNLSSLELGDSALYFCASSVVATSGTNTGELFFGEGSRLTVL.

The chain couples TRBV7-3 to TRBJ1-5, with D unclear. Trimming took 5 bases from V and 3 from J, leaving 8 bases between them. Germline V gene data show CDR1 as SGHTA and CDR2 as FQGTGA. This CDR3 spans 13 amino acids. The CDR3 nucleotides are TGTGCCAGCAGCCCATCGCACAATCAGCCCCAGCATTTT. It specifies CASSPSHNQPQHF.

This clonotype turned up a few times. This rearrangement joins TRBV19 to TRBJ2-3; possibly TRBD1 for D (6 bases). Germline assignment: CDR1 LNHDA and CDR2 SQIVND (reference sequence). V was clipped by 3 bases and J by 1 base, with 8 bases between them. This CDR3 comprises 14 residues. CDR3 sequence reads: CASSMQGRTDTQYF. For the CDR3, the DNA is TGTGCCAGTAGTATGCAGGGGCGCACAGATACGCAGTATTTT.

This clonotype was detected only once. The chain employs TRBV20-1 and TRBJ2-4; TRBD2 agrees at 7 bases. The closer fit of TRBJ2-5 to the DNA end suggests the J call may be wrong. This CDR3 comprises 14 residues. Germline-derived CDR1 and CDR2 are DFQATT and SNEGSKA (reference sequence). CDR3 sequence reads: CSASFVGGGETQYF. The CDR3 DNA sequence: TGCAGTGCTAGTTTTGTCGGCGGGGGTGAGACCCAGTACTTC.

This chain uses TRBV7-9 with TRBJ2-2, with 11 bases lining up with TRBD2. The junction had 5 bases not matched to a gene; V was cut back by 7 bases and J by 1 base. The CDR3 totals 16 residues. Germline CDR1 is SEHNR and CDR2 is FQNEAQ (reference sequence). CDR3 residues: CASTSGTSGNTGELFF. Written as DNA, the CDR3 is TGTGCCAGCACTTCCGGGACTAGCGGGAACACCGGGGAGCTGTTTTTT.

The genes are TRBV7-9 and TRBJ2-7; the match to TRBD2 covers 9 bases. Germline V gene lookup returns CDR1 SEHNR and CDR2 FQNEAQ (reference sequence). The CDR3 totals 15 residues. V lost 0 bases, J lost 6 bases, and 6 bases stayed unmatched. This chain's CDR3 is CASSLAGREGREQYF. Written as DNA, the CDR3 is TGTGCCAGCAGCTTAGCGGGGCGGGAGGGCCGCGAGCAGTACTTC.

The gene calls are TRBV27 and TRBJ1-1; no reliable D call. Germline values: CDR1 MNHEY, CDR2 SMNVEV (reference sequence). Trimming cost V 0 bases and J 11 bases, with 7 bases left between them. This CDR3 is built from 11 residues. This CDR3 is CASSLSEGAFF. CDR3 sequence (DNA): TGTGCCAGCAGTTTATCGGAGGGTGCTTTCTTT.

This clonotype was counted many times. In DNA, the CDR3 is TGTGCCAGCAGTGAATCCGAATATAGCAATCAGCCCCAGCATTTT. Its translation is CASSESEYSNQPQHF. The chain recombines TRBV2 with TRBJ1-5; D unclear. Trimming took off 2 bases at V and 0 bases at J, with 8 bases between the two ends. This CDR3 contains 15 residues. In germline, CDR1 is SNHLY, CDR2 FYNNEI. The variable domain in full, with the rest retrieved from reference TRBV2 and TRBJ1-5, is EPEVTQTPSHQVTQMGQEVILRCVPISNHLYFYWYRQILGQKVEFLVSFYNNEISEKSEIFDDQFSVERPDGSNFTLKIRSTKLEDSAMYFCASSESEYSNQPQHFGDGTRLSIL.

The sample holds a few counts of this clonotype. CDR3 residues: CSARDRENIQYF. In nucleotides, the CDR3 is TGCAGTGCTAGGGACAGGGAAAACATTCAGTACTTC. This chain connects TRBV20-1 to TRBJ2-4; TRBD1 matches at 8 bases. Germline-derived CDR1 and CDR2 are DFQATT and SNEGSKA (reference sequence). This CDR3 contains 12 residues. The V segment lost 3 bases and the J segment 5 bases; nucleotides outside the gene matches: 0.

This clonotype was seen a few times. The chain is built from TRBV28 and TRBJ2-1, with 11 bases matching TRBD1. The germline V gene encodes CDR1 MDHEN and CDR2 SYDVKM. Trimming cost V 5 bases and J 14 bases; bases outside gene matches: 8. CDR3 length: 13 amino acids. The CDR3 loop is CASSTPDRGREFF. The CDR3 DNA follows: TGTGCCAGCAGTACCCCGGACAGGGGGCGAGAGTTCTTC. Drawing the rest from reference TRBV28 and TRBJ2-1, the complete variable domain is DVKVTQSSRYLVKRTGEKVFLECVQDMDHENMFWYRQDPGLGLRLIYFSYDVKMKEKGDIPEGYSVSREKKERFSLILESASTNQTSMYLCASSTPDRGREFFGPGTRLTVL.

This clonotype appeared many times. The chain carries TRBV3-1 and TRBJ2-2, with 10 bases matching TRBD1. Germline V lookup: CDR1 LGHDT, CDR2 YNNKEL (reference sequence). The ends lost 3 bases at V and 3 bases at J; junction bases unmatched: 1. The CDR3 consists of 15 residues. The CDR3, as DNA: TGTGCCAGCAGCCAGGGACAGGGGTACACCGGGGAGCTGTTTTTT. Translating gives CASSQGQGYTGELFF. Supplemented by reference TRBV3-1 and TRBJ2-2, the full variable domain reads DTAVSQTPKYLVTQMGNDKSIKCEQNLGHDTMYWYKQDSKKFLKIMFSYNNKELIINETVPNRFSPKSPDKAHLNLHINSLELGDSAVYFCASSQGQGYTGELFFGEGSRLTVL.

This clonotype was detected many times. CDR3: CASSLGLAFNEQFF. The CDR3 DNA is TGTGCCAGCAGCTTAGGACTAGCGTTCAATGAGCAGTTCTTC. V is TRBV7-2 and J is TRBJ2-1, with TRBD2 matching 8 bases. CDR3 length: 14 residues. CDR1 and CDR2 from the germline V gene are SGHTA and FQGNSA. Losses at the gene ends were 1 base for V and 6 bases for J; bases not matched to a gene: 2. Combining the CDR3 with reference TRBV7-2 and TRBJ2-1 gives the whole variable domain GAGVSQSPSNKVTEKGKDVELRCDPISGHTALYWYRQSLGQGLEFLIYFQGNSAPDKSGLPSDRFSAERTGGSVSTLTIQRTQQEDSAVYLCASSLGLAFNEQFFGPGTRLTVL.

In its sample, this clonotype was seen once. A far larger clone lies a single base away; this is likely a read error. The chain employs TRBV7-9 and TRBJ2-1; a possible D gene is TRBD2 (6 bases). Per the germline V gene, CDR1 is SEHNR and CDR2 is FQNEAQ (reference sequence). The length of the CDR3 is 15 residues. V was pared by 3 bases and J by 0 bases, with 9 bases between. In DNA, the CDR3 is TGTGCCAGCAGCTTCGGTAGCGGCTCCTACAATGAGCAGTTCTTC. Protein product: CASSFGSGSYNEQFF.